This TCR beta chain was sequenced in a study of T cell responses to AZD1222 COVID-19 vaccine. Findings and limits, study-wide: Donors, mostly white British, included more females; clonal diversity was possibly underestimated.

Note on this clone: Its cognate antigen is unknown.

Repertoires were generated with immunoSEQ multiplex PCR, while TCRdb's copy carries only in-frame clones and drops some. This table holds about 81,000 clones, roughly 90% found once. Trimming took 3 bases from V and 5 from J, leaving 11 bases between them. The CDR3 sequence is 14 residues long. Germline values: CDR1 MDHEN, CDR2 SYDVKM. This chain links TRBV28 with TRBJ1-5; weak D call: TRBD1 (6 bases). The source material was peripheral blood, sampled 28 days after the second AZD1222 dose. The TCR was taken from an adult who received the AZD1222 COVID-19 vaccine. The CDR3 loop reads CASSFVDRDQPQHF. The CDR3 coding sequence is TGTGCCAGCAGTTTCGTGGACAGAGATCAGCCCCAGCATTTT. The variable domain in full, completed from reference TRBV28 and TRBJ1-5, reads DVKVTQSSRYLVKRTGEKVFLECVQDMDHENMFWYRQDPGLGLRLIYFSYDVKMKEKGDIPEGYSVSREKKERFSLILESASTNQTSMYLCASSFVDRDQPQHFGDGTRLSIL.